This T cell receptor beta chain was obtained from a study of blood T cells in healthy people across ages. The CDR3 totals 14 residues. Germline V gives CDR1 SGHDT, CDR2 YYEEEE. V lost 0 bases and J 3 bases, leaving 8 bases between the germline ends. The use of a sample-barcoded 5' primer and a J-beta primer mix characterized a second PCR of 7 to 11 cycles. TCRdb used MiXCR to reprocess the 5' RACE reads, holding one entry per CDR3 protein. The sample has over 1,300,000 distinct CDR3 sequences; approximately 60% are singletons. The rearrangement joins TRBV5-6 to TRBJ2-3; no clear D. Source material: blood. This sequence was found in a man younger than 35 in good health. The CDR3 region has the DNA TGTGCCAGCAGCTTGGTCTTAAGAACAGATACGCAGTATTTT. It codes for CASSLVLRTDTQYF.